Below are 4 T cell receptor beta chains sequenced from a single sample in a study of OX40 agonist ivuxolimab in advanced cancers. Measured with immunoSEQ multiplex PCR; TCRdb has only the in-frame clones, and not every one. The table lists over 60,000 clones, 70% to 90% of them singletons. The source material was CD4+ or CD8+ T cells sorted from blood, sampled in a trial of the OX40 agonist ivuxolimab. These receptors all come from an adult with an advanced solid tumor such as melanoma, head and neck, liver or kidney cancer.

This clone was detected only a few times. As DNA, the CDR3 is TGTGCCAGCAGTTGGACAGGGGCCTACGAGCAGTACGTC. It translates to CASSWTGAYEQYV. The genes are TRBV2 and TRBJ2-7; 9 bases agree with TRBD1. The CDR3 is 13 amino acids. V trimming: 5 bases; J trimming: 2 bases; junction bases outside the gene matches: 1. Per the germline V gene, CDR1 is SNHLY and CDR2 is FYNNEI.

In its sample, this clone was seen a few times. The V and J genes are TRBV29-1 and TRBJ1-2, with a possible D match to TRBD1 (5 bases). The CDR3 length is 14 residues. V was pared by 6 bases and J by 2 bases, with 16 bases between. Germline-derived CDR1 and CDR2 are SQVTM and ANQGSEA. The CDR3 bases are TGCAGCGTCGAATTGGGGGTACAGAACTATGGCTACACCTTC. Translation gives CSVELGVQNYGYTF.

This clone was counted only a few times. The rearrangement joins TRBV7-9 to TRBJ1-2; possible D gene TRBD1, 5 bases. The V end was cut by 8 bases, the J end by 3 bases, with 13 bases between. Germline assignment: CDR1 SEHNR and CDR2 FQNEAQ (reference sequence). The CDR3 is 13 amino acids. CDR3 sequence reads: CASDAGGDYGYTF. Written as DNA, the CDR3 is TGTGCCAGCGACGCGGGGGGTGACTATGGCTACACCTTC.

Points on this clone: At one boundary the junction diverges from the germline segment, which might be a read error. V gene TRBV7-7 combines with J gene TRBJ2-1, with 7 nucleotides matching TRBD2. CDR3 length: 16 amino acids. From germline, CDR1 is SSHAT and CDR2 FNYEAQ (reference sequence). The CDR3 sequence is CASSLNGGTGYNEQFF. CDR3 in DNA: TGTGCTAGCAGCTTAAACGGGGGGACTGGATACAATGAGCAGTTCTTC.